This TCR beta chain derives from a study of human T cells and chemical hapten exposure. In the study overall: Alopecia areata, totalis or universalis affected patients, mainly female. Notes on the study in general: With regard to DPC sensitization, TCRs above 1 in 1000 frequency did not change. Among expanded TCRs, significantly more large CDR3 similarity clusters formed than among controls.

Described time point: patch test 3, about 24 weeks after DPC sensitization. The treatment here: therapeutic diphenylcyclopropenone sensitization with weekly scalp DPC. V trimming: 5 bases; J trimming: 3 bases; junction bases outside the gene matches: 13. The germline CDR1 and CDR2 sequences are SGHTA and FQGNSA. This CDR3 region has 17 residues. This clonotype appeared a few times. Antigen specificity is unknown. TCRdb reanalysed the RACE reads using MiXCR and keeps one entry per CDR3 protein. The sample records about 82,000 distinct CDR3 sequences, approximately 12% being singletons. The chain combines TRBV7-2 with TRBJ2-5, with 9 nucleotides matching TRBD2. The origin of this receptor is a woman aged 45-65 years with alopecia areata. Some clones in this sample may be carry-over from other donors' samples. This sample comprised whole blood, obtained in connection with sensitization to the hapten diphenylcyclopropenone (DPC). Written as DNA, the CDR3 is TGTGCCAGCAGCGGCTTGGAGCGGGGGGCCCTTAAAGAGACCCAGTACTTC. Its protein is CASSGLERGALKETQYF.